The T cell receptor beta chain described here comes from a study of shared clonotypes between healthy human individuals. Clones were read by immunoSEQ multiplex PCR, and TCRdb kept only the in-frame ones, dropping some. This sample has roughly 480,000 clones, with 70% to 85% found just once. The CDR3 is made up of 17 amino acids. The germline V gene encodes CDR1 SGDLS and CDR2 YYNGEE. The ends lost 0 bases at V and 8 bases at J; junction bases unmatched: 11. This rearrangement joins TRBV9 to TRBJ2-1; 10 bases line up with TRBD2. This TCR was recovered from a woman aged 40-49 years in good health. Some clones in this sample may be carry-over from other donors' samples. The material sequenced was PBMCs. CDR3 sequence reads: CASSVDRGTSGMDEQFF. CDR3 nucleotides: TGTGCCAGCAGCGTAGATAGAGGAACTAGCGGGATGGATGAGCAGTTCTTC.